This T cell receptor beta chain was recovered during a study of cytomegalovirus exposure and HLA in healthy donors (dated 2017 in TCRdb). Looking at the study overall: An earlier analysis of approximately 550 of the donors reported 276 Gb of sequence data and 120 million or so unique TCR beta sequences from roughly 200 million T cells. An early release covering approximately 600 HLA-typed donors comprised approximately 290 gigabases of sequencing data and roughly 86 million unique TCR sequences. Of the roughly 400 genotyped donors, approximately 83% fell in the genetic ancestry cluster associated with self-reported Caucasian donors. The study aimed to test whether signatures of past pathogen exposure could be identified by cataloging public T cell receptors. The T cell repertoires of several hundred subjects were profiled by immunosequencing and related to cytomegalovirus serostatus. A separate validation cohort of 90 to 150 different subjects was used in addition to the roughly 620-subject first cohort. The study combined high-throughput TCR immunosequencing, statistical association of individual TCRs with disease status, and machine learning to predict cytomegalovirus infection status. A later analysis re-examined previously published TCR beta repertoires from more than 600 donors and added high-resolution HLA genotyping to investigate patterns of TCR occurrence. The later analysis used no new phenotypic data to find candidate immune exposures, relying instead on TCR beta sequences and their occurrence across donors. To decide whether each TCR beta V gene segment behaved as functional or pseudogenic, an earlier analysis of several hundred of the donors relied on high-throughput TCR beta sequencing. Donor age, sex, ethnicity and CMV serostatus were compiled together with the repertoire data. Genome-wide SNP genotypes for about three fifths of the roughly 670 donors were used in a later genetic analysis, which treated that subset as a discovery cohort. Every discovery cohort repertoire had been produced on one sequencing platform. HLA typing included class I and class II loci at four-digit resolution. Typing coverage varied by locus: about 620-630 donors for A, B, C, DRB1 and DQB1; approximately 500 for DQA1; more than 600 for DPA1; some 470 for DPB1. Five DR-DQ haplotypes were handled as single units for association and clustering because linkage in the cohort was strong. On average, roughly 200,000 unique TCR beta nucleotide sequences were sequenced per donor among fewer than 500 genotyped donors of the cohort, with about 19% of those sequences being non-productive.

The cohort was made up of around 720 healthy bone marrow donors. At the time of sampling, all cohort members were nominally healthy, though unrecorded immune exposures were likely present. The donor tested CMV seropositive and was one of the 289 seropositive cohort members. Each donor provided a peripheral blood sample, and peripheral blood mononuclear cells were used for TCR beta sequencing. Genomic DNA was extracted from the blood cell samples with the Qiagen DNeasy Blood Extraction Kit. Trimming costs V 3 bases and J 3 bases, and their ends lie 12 bases apart. For CDR1 and CDR2, the germline V gene (reference sequence) lists SGHKS and YYEKEE. The CDR3 has 14 amino acids, counting the end cysteine and phenylalanine. The kept DNA is CDR3 alone, 42 bases in frame from the first base. The study at large found these results: In an earlier analysis of approximately 590 of the donors, most TCR beta V segments appeared in productive rearrangements about 87% or about 30% of the time, broadly matching IMGT annotations. In a later analysis, most CMV-associated TCR beta chains were found to appear HLA-restricted, with HLA associations seemingly driven largely by CMV exposure. A later genetic analysis reported fewer N-insertions in productive TCRs among donors in an Asian-associated ancestry cluster than the approximately 670-donor mean. Because HLA typing was unavailable for some donors at each locus, only the typed subset was used in association tests. Because counts were too low, 15 to 20 rarely observed V segments, including chromosome 9 orphons, were excluded from the earlier analysis of some 590 of the donors. A further reported finding was that TCR beta sequences accurately predicted the HLA-A and HLA-B alleles for most subjects in the first cohort. Sequencing depth was assumed to be roughly uniform across donors in the presence/absence analyses, though that assumption may not hold. This cohort had only TCR beta chains sequenced, and the lack of alpha or paired-chain data limited which features could be detected. A few of the identified cytomegalovirus-associated TCR beta chains were confirmed in vitro to be specific for cytomegalovirus antigens. In a later analysis, the rate of TCR association differed among HLA loci, with DRB1 alleles having the most associated TCRs and HLA-C alleles having the fewest. When HLA alleles, especially DR and DQ, strongly co-occurred, TCR associations were difficult to assign to individual alleles. Correlated functional status among segregating V segments might reflect linkage disequilibrium, but an unknown experimental factor could not be ruled out. The classifier was reported to diagnose cytomegalovirus status with high specificity and sensitivity in both the original cohort and the validation cohort. Most TCR sequences were seen in very few donors, while some public TCRs were found in many individuals. In a later analysis, several top co-occurrence clusters were reported to appear linked to parvovirus B19, influenza, CMV and Epstein-Barr virus. For the cohort, immune exposure information was limited to CMV serostatus. Some IMGT-functional V segments, including TRBV6-2 and TRBV6-3, could not be told apart with the 87-base-pair reads, so those segments were excluded. A cluster of highly shared sequence variants was judged likely to be a technical artifact of the sequencing pipeline. Specific HLA alleles were associated with over 15,000 TCR beta sequences at a false discovery rate of 0.05 in a later analysis. A later analysis found that HLA-associated TCR beta chains were more clonally expanded and had lower generation probabilities than equally common non-associated chains. V-gene and J-gene trimming of TCR beta chains was associated with a missense DCLRE1C variant in a later genetic analysis, and the association was replicated in an independent cohort. It was suggested by the authors that the approach could potentially be generalized to other disease states and immunological phenotypes. A total of roughly 160 TCR beta chains were listed by the study as associated with cytomegalovirus.

This clone has a handful of counts. Its recognized antigen is unknown. There are no base qualities to consult, and no much larger clone falls within one base. Receptor libraries were prepared by the immunoSEQ multiplex PCR assay. For the multiplex PCR, a mixture combining 60 forward primers for TCR Vbeta segments and 13 reverse primers for TCR Jbeta segments was used. The CDR3 region of rearranged TCR beta genes was amplified from genomic DNA with a multiplex PCR assay. The amplified TCR beta libraries were sequenced on the Illumina HiSeq System as 87-base-pair reads. As for how the authors treated the data: A later analysis counted approximately 76 million unique TCR beta chains across the 700 or so repertoires, and 9.5 million to 11 million of these chains were shared by at least two donors. Raw reads were error-corrected and collapsed into unique sequences with a nearest-neighbor algorithm that merged closely related sequences to remove PCR and sequencing errors. CDR3 sequences were aligned to IMGT reference sequences to assign V, D and J gene segments. For a sequence to be retained, a match of at least six nucleotides to both a V gene segment and a J gene segment was required. Rearrangements were called productive when the CDR3 lacked stop codons and stayed in frame with V and J; all others were non-productive. CDR3 was defined by IMGT convention, running from the second conserved V-encoded cysteine to the conserved J-encoded phenylalanine. Sequences without an unambiguous match to a single V gene segment were excluded from the earlier analysis of approximately 560 of the donors. An earlier analysis of 550 to 650 of the donors classified V segments as functional when productive rearrangements were above 56.7% and as segregating when the standard deviation between donors was above 5%. A statistical classification framework was built to diagnose cytomegalovirus status from the catalog of TCR beta chain sequences. In a later analysis, TCR nucleotide sequences were compared against IMGT/GENE-DB human TR gene sequences so that V and J genes could be assigned. A later analysis assigned CDR3 sequences and most-parsimonious VDJ recombination scenarios with the TCRdist pipeline. A later analysis defined each TCR beta chain by its CDR3 amino acid sequence plus V-gene family, and excluded reads lacking a unique V-gene family. A later analysis removed nearly 600 highly shared, low-generation-probability nucleotide sequences to deal with suspected cross-contamination and a sequencing artifact. In a later analysis, a clonal expansion index for each public chain was calculated from normalized within-repertoire ranks of inferred template counts. Generation probabilities in a later analysis came from a VDJ recombination model fitted to out-of-frame rearrangements, and those results were checked against IGoR. Hypergeometric tests were used in a later analysis to score TCR-TCR, TCR-HLA and TCR-CMV co-occurrence, with a repertoire-size bias correction applied to the TCR pairs. To estimate false discovery rates, a later analysis permuted the HLA or CMV assignments 20 times. In a later analysis, co-occurring TCRs were grouped using DBSCAN, with TCRdist sequence similarity added in when clustering inside HLA-allele-positive subsets. Repertoires with fewer than 30,000 or more than 120,000 public chains, plus five repertoires with anomalous nucleotide sharing, were excluded from co-occurrence clustering. TCRdb stores this immuneACCESS table with in-frame sequences only. Part of the clones is absent; in the studies checked, under half of the shortfall reflects unresolved V genes, and no reason is known for the rest. V and J calls and clone size are copied from that table; D and trimming were computed from the DNA. This sample comprises about 120,000 clones, over 50% of them detected only once. Roughly 8.6% of the sample rests with the top ten.

What was sequenced was PBMCs. The V gene is TRBV5-5 and the J gene is TRBJ1-1; no D gene call is confident. The sequence derives from a woman aged 40-49 years in good health and CMV-seropositive. The nucleotides read TGTGCCAGCAGCTGGGGAGGGAGGGACACTGAAGCTTTCTTT. It encodes CASSWGGRDTEAFF. Here the CDR3 is joined to the reference TRBV5-5 and TRBJ1-1 genes, and the full variable domain is: DAGVTQSPTHLIKTRGQQVTLRCSPISGHKSVSWYQQVLGQGPQFIFQYYEKEERGRGNFPDRFSARQFPNYSSELNVNALLLGDSALYLCASSWGGRDTEAFFGQGTRLTVV.